This T cell receptor (beta chain) emerged from a study of shared clonotypes between healthy human individuals. General observations from the study: Compared with memory subsets, naive subsets generally had larger estimated richness.

As for this clone: Its antigen is unidentified.

Clones were read by immunoSEQ multiplex PCR, and TCRdb kept only the in-frame ones, dropping some. The data hold 1,500,000 or so clones, with about 98.5% observed a single time. Specimen: naive CD4+ T cells sorted from blood. Noted subset: CD45RA+ positively selected. The TCR originated in a man aged 25-45 years in good health.

The CDR3 loop is CASSPLLAGFTDTQYF. The CDR3 DNA reads as TGTGCCAGCTCACCTTTACTAGCGGGATTCACAGATACGCAGTATTTT. V is TRBV18 and J is TRBJ2-3; 10 bases align to TRBD2. CDR1 is KGHSH and CDR2 is LQKENI in the germline V gene. The CDR3 has 16 residues. The trim removed 3 bases at V and 2 bases at J, leaving 5 bases unmatched. The whole variable domain, remainder taken from reference TRBV18 and TRBJ2-3, is NAGVMQNPRHLVRRRGQEARLRCSPMKGHSHVYWYRQLPEEGLKFMVYLQKENIIDESGMPKERFSAEFPKEGPSILRIQQVVRGDSAAYFCASSPLLAGFTDTQYFGPGTRLTVL.